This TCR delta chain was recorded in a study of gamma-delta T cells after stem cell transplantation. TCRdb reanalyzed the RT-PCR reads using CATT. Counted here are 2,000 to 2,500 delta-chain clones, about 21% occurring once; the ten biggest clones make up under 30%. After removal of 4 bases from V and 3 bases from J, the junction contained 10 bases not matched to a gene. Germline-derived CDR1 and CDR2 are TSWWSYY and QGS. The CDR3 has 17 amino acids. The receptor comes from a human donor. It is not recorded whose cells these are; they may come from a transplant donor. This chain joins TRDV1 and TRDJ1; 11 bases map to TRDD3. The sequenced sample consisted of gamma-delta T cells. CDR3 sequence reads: CALGVLFHWGIADKLIF. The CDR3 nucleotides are TGTGCTCTTGGGGTCTTATTTCACTGGGGGATAGCCGATAAACTCATCTTT.